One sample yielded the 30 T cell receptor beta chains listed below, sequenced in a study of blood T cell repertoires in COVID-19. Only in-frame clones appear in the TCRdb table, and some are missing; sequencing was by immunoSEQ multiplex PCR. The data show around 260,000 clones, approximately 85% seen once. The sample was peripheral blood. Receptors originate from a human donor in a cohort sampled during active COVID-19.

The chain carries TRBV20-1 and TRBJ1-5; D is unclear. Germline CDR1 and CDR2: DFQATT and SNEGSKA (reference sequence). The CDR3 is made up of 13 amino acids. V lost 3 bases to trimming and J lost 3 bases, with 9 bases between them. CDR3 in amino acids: CSASRSYNQPQHF. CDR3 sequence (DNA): TGCAGTGCTAGTAGGAGCTACAATCAGCCCCAGCATTTT.

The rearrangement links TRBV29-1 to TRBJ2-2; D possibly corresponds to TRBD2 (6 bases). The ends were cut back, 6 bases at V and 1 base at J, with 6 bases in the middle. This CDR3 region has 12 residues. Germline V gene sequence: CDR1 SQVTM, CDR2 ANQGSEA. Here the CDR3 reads CSVRGNTGELFF. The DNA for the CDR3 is TGCAGCGTGCGGGGGAACACCGGGGAGCTGTTTTTT.

CDR3 DNA: TGTGCCAGCAATCCTAGCGGGAGGAGGGGGCACACAGATACGCAGTATTTT. The encoded protein is CASNPSGRRGHTDTQYF. The chain joins TRBV28 to TRBJ2-3; 11 bases fit TRBD2. V lost 7 bases, J lost 2 bases, and 11 bases stayed unmatched. Germline CDR1 MDHEN, CDR2 SYDVKM. CDR3 length equals 17 residues.

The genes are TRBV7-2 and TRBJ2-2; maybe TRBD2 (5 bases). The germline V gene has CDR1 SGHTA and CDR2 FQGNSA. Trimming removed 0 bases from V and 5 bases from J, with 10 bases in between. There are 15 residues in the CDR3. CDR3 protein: CASSLAGAGTGELFF. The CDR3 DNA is TGTGCCAGCAGCTTAGCGGGAGCCGGGACCGGGGAGCTGTTTTTT.

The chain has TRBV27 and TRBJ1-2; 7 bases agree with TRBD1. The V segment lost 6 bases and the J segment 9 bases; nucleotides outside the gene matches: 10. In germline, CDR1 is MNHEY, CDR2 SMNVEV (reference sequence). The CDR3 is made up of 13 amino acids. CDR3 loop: CASRGLLQGSYTF. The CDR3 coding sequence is TGTGCCAGCAGGGGGCTGTTACAGGGGAGCTACACCTTC.

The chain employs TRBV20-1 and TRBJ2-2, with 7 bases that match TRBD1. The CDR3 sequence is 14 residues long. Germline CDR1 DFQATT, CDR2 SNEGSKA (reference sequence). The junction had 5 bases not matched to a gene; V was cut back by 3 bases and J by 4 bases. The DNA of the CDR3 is TGCAGTGCTAGTAAGGGGACAGTCACCGGGGAGCTGTTTTTT. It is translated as CSASKGTVTGELFF.

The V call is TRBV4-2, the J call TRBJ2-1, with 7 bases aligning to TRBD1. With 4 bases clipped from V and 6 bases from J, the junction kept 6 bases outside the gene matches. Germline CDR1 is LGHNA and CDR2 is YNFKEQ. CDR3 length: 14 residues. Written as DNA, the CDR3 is TGTGCCAGCAGCCCCAGGGGGTTGAGCAATGAGCAGTTCTTC. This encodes CASSPRGLSNEQFF.

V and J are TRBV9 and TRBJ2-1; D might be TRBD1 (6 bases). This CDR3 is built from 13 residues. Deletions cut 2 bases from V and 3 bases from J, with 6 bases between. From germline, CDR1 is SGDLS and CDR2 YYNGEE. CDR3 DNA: TGTGCCAGCAGCGTGGACAGCTACAATGAGCAGTTCTTC. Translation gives CASSVDSYNEQFF.

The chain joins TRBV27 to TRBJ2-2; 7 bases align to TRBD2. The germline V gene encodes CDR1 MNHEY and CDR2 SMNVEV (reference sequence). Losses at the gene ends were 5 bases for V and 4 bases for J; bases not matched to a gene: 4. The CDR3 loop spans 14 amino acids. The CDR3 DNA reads TGTGCCAGCAGTCCGGGAGGACCCACCGGGGAGCTGTTTTTT. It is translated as CASSPGGPTGELFF.

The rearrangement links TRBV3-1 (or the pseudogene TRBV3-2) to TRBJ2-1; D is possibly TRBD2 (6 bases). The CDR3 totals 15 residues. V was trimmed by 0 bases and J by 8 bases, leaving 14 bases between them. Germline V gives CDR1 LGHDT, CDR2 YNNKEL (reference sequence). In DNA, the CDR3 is TGTGCCAGCAGCCAAGAGGCAGGAGGGTCGGATGAGCAGTTCTTC. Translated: CASSQEAGGSDEQFF.

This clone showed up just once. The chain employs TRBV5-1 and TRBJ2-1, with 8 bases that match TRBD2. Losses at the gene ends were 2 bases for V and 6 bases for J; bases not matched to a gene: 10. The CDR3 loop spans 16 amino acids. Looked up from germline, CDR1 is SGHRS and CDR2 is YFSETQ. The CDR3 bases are TGCGCCAGCAGCTTCGAAGCGGGAGCAGGAATCAATGAGCAGTTCTTC. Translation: CASSFEAGAGINEQFF.

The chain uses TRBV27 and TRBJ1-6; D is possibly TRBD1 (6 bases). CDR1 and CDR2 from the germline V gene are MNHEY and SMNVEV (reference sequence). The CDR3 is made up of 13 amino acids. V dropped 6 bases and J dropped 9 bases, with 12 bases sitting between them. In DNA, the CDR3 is TGTGCCAGCAGATTACTAGGGGGTTCACCCCTCCACTTT. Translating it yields CASRLLGGSPLHF.

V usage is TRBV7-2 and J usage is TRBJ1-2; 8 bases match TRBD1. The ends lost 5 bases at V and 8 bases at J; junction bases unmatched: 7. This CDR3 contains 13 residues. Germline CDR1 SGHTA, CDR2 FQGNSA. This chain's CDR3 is CASSMDRVDGYTF. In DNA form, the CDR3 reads TGTGCCAGCAGCATGGACAGGGTTGACGGCTACACCTTC.

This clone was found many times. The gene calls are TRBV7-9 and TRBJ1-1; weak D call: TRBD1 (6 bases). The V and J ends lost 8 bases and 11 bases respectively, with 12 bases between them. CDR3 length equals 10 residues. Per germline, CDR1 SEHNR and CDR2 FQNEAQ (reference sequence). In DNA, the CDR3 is TGTGCCAGCGGGGGACAACGGGCTTTCTTT. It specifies CASGGQRAFF.

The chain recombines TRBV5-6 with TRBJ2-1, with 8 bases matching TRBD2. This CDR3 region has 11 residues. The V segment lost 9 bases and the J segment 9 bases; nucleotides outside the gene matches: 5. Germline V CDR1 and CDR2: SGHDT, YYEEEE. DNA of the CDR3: TGTGCCACCACCCGGGGGGGTGAGCAGTTCTTC. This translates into CATTRGGEQFF.

CDR3 loop: CASRRQGGETQYF. DNA of the CDR3: TGTGCCAGCAGGAGACAGGGAGGAGAGACCCAGTACTTC. This chain links TRBV6-5 with TRBJ2-5; tentatively, D is TRBD1 (7 bases). The CDR3 runs 13 residues. Trimming left V 6 bases short and J 4 bases short, with 12 bases between. Germline V CDR1 and CDR2: MNHEY, SVGAGI.

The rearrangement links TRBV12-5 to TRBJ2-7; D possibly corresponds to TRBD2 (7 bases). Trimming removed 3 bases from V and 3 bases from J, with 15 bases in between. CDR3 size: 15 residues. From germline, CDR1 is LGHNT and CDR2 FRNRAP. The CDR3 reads CASGLEAGHLYEQYF. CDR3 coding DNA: TGTGCTAGTGGTTTAGAAGCGGGACACCTCTACGAGCAGTACTTC.

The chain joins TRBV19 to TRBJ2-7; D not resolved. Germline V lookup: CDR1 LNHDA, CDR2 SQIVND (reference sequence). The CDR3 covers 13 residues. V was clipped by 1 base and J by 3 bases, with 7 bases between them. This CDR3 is CASSIGPLYEQYF. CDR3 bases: TGTGCCAGTAGTATAGGTCCACTCTACGAGCAGTACTTC.

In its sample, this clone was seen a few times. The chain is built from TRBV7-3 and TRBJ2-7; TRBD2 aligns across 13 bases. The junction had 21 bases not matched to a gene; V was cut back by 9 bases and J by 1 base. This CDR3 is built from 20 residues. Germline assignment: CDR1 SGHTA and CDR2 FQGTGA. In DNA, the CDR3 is TGTGCCAGTCCTGCTTATCGTGGTACTAGCGGGAGGGCCAGGTCCTACGAGCAGTACTTC. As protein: CASPAYRGTSGRARSYEQYF. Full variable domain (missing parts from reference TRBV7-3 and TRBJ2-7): GAGVSQTPSNKVTEKGKYVELRCDPISGHTALYWYRQSLGQGPEFLIYFQGTGAADDSGLPNDRFFAVRPEGSVSTLKIQRTERGDSAVYLCASPAYRGTSGRARSYEQYFGPGTRLTVT.

The CDR3 region is CAIGGPGELFF. The CDR3 DNA reads TGTGCCATCGGAGGGCCCGGGGAGCTGTTTTTT. V is TRBV28 and J is TRBJ2-2, with D possibly being TRBD2 (6 bases). Germline V gene data show CDR1 as MDHEN and CDR2 as SYDVKM. The CDR3 covers 11 residues. Deletions cut 10 bases from V and 6 bases from J, with 9 bases between.

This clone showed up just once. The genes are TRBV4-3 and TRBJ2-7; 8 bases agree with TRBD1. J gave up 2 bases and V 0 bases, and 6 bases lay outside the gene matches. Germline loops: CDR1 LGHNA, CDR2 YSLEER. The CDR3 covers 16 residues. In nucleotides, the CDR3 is TGCGCCAGCAGCCAAGATTTGGGACAGGAGACCTACGAGCAGTACTTC. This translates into CASSQDLGQETYEQYF.

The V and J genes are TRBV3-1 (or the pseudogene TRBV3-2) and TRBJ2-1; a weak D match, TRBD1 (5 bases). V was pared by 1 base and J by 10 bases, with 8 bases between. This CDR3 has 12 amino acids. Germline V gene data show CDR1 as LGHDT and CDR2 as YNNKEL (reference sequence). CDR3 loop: CASSQVRQEQFF. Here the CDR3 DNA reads TGTGCCAGCAGCCAAGTCCGACAGGAGCAGTTCTTC.

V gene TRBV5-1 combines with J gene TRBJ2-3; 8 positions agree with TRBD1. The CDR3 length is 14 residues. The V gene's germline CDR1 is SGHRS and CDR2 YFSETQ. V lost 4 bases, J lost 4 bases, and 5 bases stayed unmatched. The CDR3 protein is CASSQRTGSDTQYF. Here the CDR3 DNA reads TGCGCCAGCAGCCAACGGACAGGGTCAGATACGCAGTATTTT.

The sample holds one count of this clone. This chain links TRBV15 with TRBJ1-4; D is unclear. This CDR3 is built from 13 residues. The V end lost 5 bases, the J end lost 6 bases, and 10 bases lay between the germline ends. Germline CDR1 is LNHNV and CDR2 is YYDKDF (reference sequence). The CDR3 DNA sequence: TGTGCCACCAGCTTAGCGGCAGATGAAAAACTGTTTTTT. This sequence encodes CATSLAADEKLFF.

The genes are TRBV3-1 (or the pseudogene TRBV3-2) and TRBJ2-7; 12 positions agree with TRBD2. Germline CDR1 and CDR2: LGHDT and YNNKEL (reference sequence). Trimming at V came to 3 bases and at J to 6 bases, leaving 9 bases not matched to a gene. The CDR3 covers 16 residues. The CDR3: CASSHSRPSGRAEQYF. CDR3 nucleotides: TGTGCCAGCAGCCACTCTCGGCCTAGCGGGAGGGCCGAGCAGTACTTC.

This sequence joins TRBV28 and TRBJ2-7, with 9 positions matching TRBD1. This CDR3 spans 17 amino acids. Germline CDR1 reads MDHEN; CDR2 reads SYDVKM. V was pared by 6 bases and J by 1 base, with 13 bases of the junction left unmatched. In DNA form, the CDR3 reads TGTGCCAGCAGATTTGGCGGGACAGGGTCCCTTTCCTACGAGCAGTACTTC. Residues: CASRFGGTGSLSYEQYF.

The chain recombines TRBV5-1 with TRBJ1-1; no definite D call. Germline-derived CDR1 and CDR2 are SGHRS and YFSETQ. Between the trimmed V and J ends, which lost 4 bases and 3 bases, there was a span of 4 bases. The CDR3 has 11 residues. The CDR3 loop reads CASSTDTEAFF. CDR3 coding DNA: TGCGCCAGCAGCACGGACACTGAAGCTTTCTTT.

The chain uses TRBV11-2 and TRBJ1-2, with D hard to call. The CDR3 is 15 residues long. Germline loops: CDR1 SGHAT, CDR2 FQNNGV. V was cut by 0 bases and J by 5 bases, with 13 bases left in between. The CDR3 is CASSLDQVGVYGYTF. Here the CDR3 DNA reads TGTGCCAGCAGCTTAGACCAGGTGGGCGTTTATGGCTACACCTTC. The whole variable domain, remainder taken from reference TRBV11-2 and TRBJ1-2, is EAGVAQSPRYKIIEKRQSVAFWCNPISGHATLYWYQQILGQGPKLLIQFQNNGVVDDSQLPKDRFSAERLKGVDSTLKIQPAKLEDSAVYLCASSLDQVGVYGYTFGSGTRLTVV.

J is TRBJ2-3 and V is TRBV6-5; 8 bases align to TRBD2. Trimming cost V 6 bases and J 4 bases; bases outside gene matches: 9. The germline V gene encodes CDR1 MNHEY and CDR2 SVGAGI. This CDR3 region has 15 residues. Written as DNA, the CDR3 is TGTGCCAGCAGCAAGACGGGAGGGGATGCAGATACGCAGTATTTT. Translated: CASSKTGGDADTQYF.

The CDR3, as DNA: TGTGCCAGCAGCTGGACAGGGGGCACTGAGCAGTTCTTC. This codes for CASSWTGGTEQFF. The chain employs TRBV7-2 and TRBJ2-1; 11 positions match TRBD1. Germline CDR1 SGHTA, CDR2 FQGNSA. The CDR3 has 13 amino acids. V lost 4 bases and J lost 9; bases outside the gene matches: 2.